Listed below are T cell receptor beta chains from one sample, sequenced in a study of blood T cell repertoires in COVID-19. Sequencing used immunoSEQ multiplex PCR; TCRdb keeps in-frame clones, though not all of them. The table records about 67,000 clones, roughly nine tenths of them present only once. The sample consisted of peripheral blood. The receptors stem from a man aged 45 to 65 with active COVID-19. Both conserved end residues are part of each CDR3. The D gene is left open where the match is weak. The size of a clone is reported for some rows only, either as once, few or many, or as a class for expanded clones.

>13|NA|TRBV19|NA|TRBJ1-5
CASSLNSNQPQHF
TGTGCCAGTAGCCTTAATAGCAATCAGCCCCAGCATTTT
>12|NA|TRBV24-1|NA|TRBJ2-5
CATSDSLETQYF
TGTGCCACCAGTGATTCACTTGAGACCCAGTACTTC
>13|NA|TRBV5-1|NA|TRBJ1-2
CASSLDGGSSYTF
TGCGCCAGCAGCTTGGATGGCGGCTCAAGCTACACCTTC
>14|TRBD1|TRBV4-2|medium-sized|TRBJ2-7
CASSQRQGAYEQYF
TGTGCCAGCAGCCAACGACAGGGGGCCTACGAGCAGTACTTC
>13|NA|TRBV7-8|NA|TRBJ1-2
CASSQGQHYGYTF
TGTGCCAGCAGCCAAGGACAGCACTATGGCTACACCTTC
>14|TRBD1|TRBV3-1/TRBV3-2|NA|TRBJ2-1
CASSGTGGRNEQFF
TGTGCCAGCAGCGGGACAGGGGGTAGGAATGAGCAGTTCTTC
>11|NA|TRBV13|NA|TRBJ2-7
CASSIRGEQYF
TGTGCCAGCAGCATTAGGGGCGAGCAGTACTTC
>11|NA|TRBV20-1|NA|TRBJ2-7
CSATRQSEQYF
TGCAGTGCTACTAGACAGAGCGAGCAGTACTTC
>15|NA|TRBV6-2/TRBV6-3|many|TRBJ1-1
CASSTRPTGIPEAFF
TGTGCCAGCAGTACTCGGCCTACAGGAATCCCTGAAGCTTTCTTT
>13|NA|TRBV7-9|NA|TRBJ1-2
CASSRDTGYGYTF
TGTGCCAGCAGCAGAGACACCGGCTATGGCTACACCTTC
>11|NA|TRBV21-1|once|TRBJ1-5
CAQGVGQPQHF
TGTGCTCAGGGGGTTGGTCAGCCCCAGCATTTT
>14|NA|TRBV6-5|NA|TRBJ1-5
CASRDQGLGQPQHF
TGTGCCAGTAGAGACCAGGGTCTGGGGCAGCCCCAGCATTTT
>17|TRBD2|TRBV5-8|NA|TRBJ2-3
CASTNRQRLAGADTQYF
TGTGCCAGCACGAACCGACAAAGACTAGCGGGGGCAGATACGCAGTATTTT
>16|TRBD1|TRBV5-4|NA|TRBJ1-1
CASSLGQGAKYTEAFF
TGTGCCAGCAGCCTCGGACAGGGGGCGAAGTACACTGAAGCTTTCTTT
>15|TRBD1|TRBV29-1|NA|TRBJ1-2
CSVEEGDRGFNGYTF
TGCAGCGTTGAAGAGGGGGACAGGGGTTTTAATGGCTACACCTTC
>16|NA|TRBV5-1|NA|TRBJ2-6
CASTPMGSSGANVLTF
TGCGCCAGCACCCCAATGGGGAGCTCTGGGGCCAACGTCCTGACTTTC
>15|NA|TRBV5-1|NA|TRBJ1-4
CASSPGGARGEKLFF
TGCGCCAGCAGCCCGGGGGGGGCGAGGGGAGAAAAACTGTTTTTT
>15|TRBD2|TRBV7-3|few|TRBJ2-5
CASSPGLAGVETQYF
TGTGCCAGCAGCCCGGGACTAGCGGGGGTAGAGACCCAGTACTTC
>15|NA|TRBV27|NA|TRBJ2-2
CASSFYQANTGELFF
TGTGCCAGCAGTTTTTATCAGGCGAACACCGGGGAGCTGTTTTTT
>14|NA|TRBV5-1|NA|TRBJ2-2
CASSRITGAGELFF
TGCGCCAGCAGCAGAATCACGGGGGCCGGGGAGCTGTTTTTT
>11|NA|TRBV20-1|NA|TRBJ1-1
CSANRIGEAFF
TGCAGTGCGAACAGGATCGGTGAAGCTTTCTTT
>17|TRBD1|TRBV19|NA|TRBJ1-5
CATRPLKGGANNQPQHF
TGTGCCACCAGACCCCTGAAAGGGGGCGCAAACAATCAGCCCCAGCATTTT
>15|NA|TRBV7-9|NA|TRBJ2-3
CASSLGGELTDTQYF
TGTGCCAGCAGCTTAGGGGGGGAACTCACAGATACGCAGTATTTT
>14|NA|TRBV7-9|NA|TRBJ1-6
CASSLAGLYSPLHF
TGTGCCAGCAGCTTGGCAGGACTTTATTCACCCCTCCACTTT